This T cell receptor beta chain was observed in a study of blood T cell repertoires in COVID-19. CDR1 is SGHRS and CDR2 is YFSETQ in the germline V gene. The CDR3 has 12 amino acids. Germline trimming cut 4 bases from V and 7 bases from J; bases unmatched to any gene: 4. Only in-frame clones appear in the TCRdb table, and some are missing; sequencing was by immunoSEQ multiplex PCR. The sample yields approximately 130,000 clones, under 90% seen once. This receptor was identified in an older woman with active or convalescent COVID-19. Sequencing was performed on peripheral blood. This chain uses TRBV5-1 with TRBJ1-2; TRBD1 agrees at 7 bases. The CDR3 loop reads CASSLDRSGYTF. The DNA for the CDR3 is TGCGCCAGCAGCCTGGACAGGTCTGGCTACACCTTC. Full variable domain (outside the CDR3, taken from reference TRBV5-1 and TRBJ1-2): KAGVTQTPRYLIKTRGQQVTLSCSPISGHRSVSWYQQTPGQGLQFLFEYFSETQRNKGNFPGRFSGRQFSNSRSEMNVSTLELGDSALYLCASSLDRSGYTFGSGTRLTVV.